This T cell receptor (beta chain) was retrieved from a study of shared clonotypes between healthy human individuals. Overall study findings and caveats: Memory subsets generally showed smaller estimated richness than naive subsets did. Though the depth was large, rarefaction showed that sorted-subset sequencing was incomplete. Non-shared clonotypes displayed generation probabilities falling below those of clonotypes present in all four donors.

The sample holds one count of this clone. Its specificity is not known. Some clones are missing from TCRdb's copy, which holds only in-frame ones; the method was immunoSEQ multiplex PCR. This table has approximately 2.1 million clones, about 92% appearing once. V lost 6 bases and J 0 bases, leaving 18 bases between the germline ends. CDR1 is SGHRS, CDR2 YFSETQ, per germline. The CDR3 has 17 amino acids. What was sequenced was naive CD4+ T cells from PBMCs. Subset: CD45RA+ positively selected. The sequence was collected from a man aged 18 to 29 in good health. Some clones in this sample may be carry-over from other donors' samples. The chain uses TRBV5-1 and TRBJ2-2; a weak D match, TRBD2 (5 bases). The CDR3 here is CASTPSPSGANTGELFF. The DNA of the CDR3 is TGCGCCAGCACCCCGAGTCCCTCCGGGGCGAACACCGGGGAGCTGTTTTTT.